These T cell receptor beta chains were read from a single sample in a study of regulatory dendritic cells for organ transplantation. The repertoire was sequenced with immunoSEQ multiplex PCR; TCRdb's copy has only in-frame clones and lacks some. The sample includes a few thousand clones, 45% to 75% of them seen just once. No antigen is known for these receptors. Material: memory CD8+ T cells from blood cultured with dendritic cells. The receptors here all came from a human donor in good health. Both conserved end residues are part of each CDR3. Fields, in order: V gene, clone size, J gene, D gene, CDR3 protein, CDR3 DNA. The D gene is left open where the match is weak. Some rows have no size entry. The others give once, few or many, or a class for an expanded clone.

V gene: TRBV27
clone size: .
J gene: TRBJ1-6
D gene: .
CDR3 protein: CASSLYQYSPLHF
CDR3 DNA: TGTGCCAGCAGTTTATATCAGTATTCACCCCTCCACTTT

V gene: TRBV15
clone size: medium-sized
J gene: TRBJ1-5
D gene: TRBD1
CDR3 protein: CATSGHGQGLNQPQHF
CDR3 DNA: TGTGCCACCAGCGGACACGGACAGGGCCTAAATCAGCCCCAGCATTTT

V gene: TRBV7-6
clone size: medium-sized
J gene: TRBJ2-1
D gene: TRBD2
CDR3 protein: CASSLPLAGGPGDNEQFF
CDR3 DNA: TGTGCCAGCAGCTTACCCCTAGCGGGGGGCCCCGGGGACAATGAGCAGTTCTTC

V gene: TRBV21-1
clone size: .
J gene: TRBJ2-6
D gene: .
CDR3 protein: CASSMGQRGQLSFPGANVLTF
CDR3 DNA: TGTGCCAGCAGCATGGGGCAGAGGGGGCAGCTCTCTTTTCCTGGGGCCAACGTCCTGACTTTC

V gene: TRBV5-6
clone size: .
J gene: TRBJ1-2
D gene: TRBD1
CDR3 protein: CASSWTGGTGYGYTF
CDR3 DNA: TGTGCCAGCAGCTGGACAGGGGGTACTGGCTATGGCTACACCTTC

V gene: TRBV27
clone size: .
J gene: TRBJ1-1
D gene: .
CDR3 protein: CASSYSVTALMNTEAFF
CDR3 DNA: TGTGCCAGCAGTTACTCAGTAACAGCTCTCATGAACACTGAAGCTTTCTTT

V gene: TRBV6-6
clone size: few
J gene: TRBJ2-1
D gene: TRBD2
CDR3 protein: CASIPTSGGQGEQFF
CDR3 DNA: TGTGCCAGCATCCCCACTAGCGGGGGGCAGGGTGAGCAGTTCTTC

V gene: TRBV6-5
clone size: .
J gene: TRBJ2-5
D gene: .
CDR3 protein: CASRVTEQETQYF
CDR3 DNA: TGTGCCAGCAGGGTCACAGAACAAGAGACCCAGTACTTC

V gene: TRBV4-1
clone size: .
J gene: TRBJ2-5
D gene: .
CDR3 protein: CASSQDSTESQYF
CDR3 DNA: TGCGCCAGCAGCCAAGATTCAACGGAGTCCCAGTACTTC

V gene: TRBV27
clone size: .
J gene: TRBJ1-6
D gene: TRBD1
CDR3 protein: CASSLEKRTRTGVYSPLHF
CDR3 DNA: TGTGCCAGCAGTTTAGAGAAGCGAACTAGGACAGGGGTTTATTCACCCCTCCACTTT

V gene: TRBV19
clone size: .
J gene: TRBJ2-1
D gene: .
CDR3 protein: CASSASGEQFF
CDR3 DNA: TGTGCCAGTAGTGCCTCAGGTGAGCAGTTCTTC

V gene: TRBV7-9
clone size: .
J gene: TRBJ2-7
D gene: .
CDR3 protein: CASSLPGSSYEQYF
CDR3 DNA: TGTGCCAGCAGCTTACCGGGGAGCTCCTACGAGCAGTACTTC

V gene: TRBV5-1
clone size: .
J gene: TRBJ1-1
D gene: .
CDR3 protein: CASSLGQGILDTEAFF
CDR3 DNA: TGCGCCAGCAGCCTCGGGCAGGGGATATTGGACACTGAAGCTTTCTTT

V gene: TRBV7-8
clone size: .
J gene: TRBJ2-2
D gene: .
CDR3 protein: CASRPLEGGELFF
CDR3 DNA: TGTGCCAGCAGACCCCTAGAGGGCGGGGAGCTGTTTTTT

V gene: TRBV19
clone size: .
J gene: TRBJ1-4
D gene: .
CDR3 protein: CASSMQARLGEKLFF
CDR3 DNA: TGTGCCAGTAGTATGCAGGCACGGTTAGGTGAAAAACTGTTTTTT

V gene: TRBV19
clone size: .
J gene: TRBJ2-1
D gene: .
CDR3 protein: CATRGGSYNEQFF
CDR3 DNA: TGTGCCACGAGGGGGGGCTCCTACAATGAGCAGTTCTTC

V gene: TRBV6-5
clone size: few
J gene: TRBJ2-7
D gene: .
CDR3 protein: CASSSGTLIEQYF
CDR3 DNA: TGTGCCAGCAGCTCCGGGACTCTTATAGAGCAGTACTTC

V gene: TRBV29-1
clone size: .
J gene: TRBJ2-7
D gene: TRBD1
CDR3 protein: CSVEGTGGVEQYF
CDR3 DNA: TGCAGCGTTGAAGGGACAGGGGGCGTCGAGCAGTACTTC

V gene: TRBV11-1
clone size: .
J gene: TRBJ2-7
D gene: TRBD1
CDR3 protein: CASSDPDRLGYYEQYF
CDR3 DNA: TGTGCCAGCAGCGATCCGGACAGGTTGGGCTACTACGAGCAGTACTTC

V gene: TRBV4-1
clone size: .
J gene: TRBJ1-2
D gene: .
CDR3 protein: CASSQDRTNYGYTF
CDR3 DNA: TGCGCCAGCAGCCAAGACAGAACTAACTATGGCTACACCTTC

V gene: TRBV15
clone size: once
J gene: TRBJ1-1
D gene: .
CDR3 protein: CATSREPQGTTTEAFF
CDR3 DNA: TGTGCCACCAGCAGAGAACCTCAGGGGACCACGACTGAAGCTTTCTTT

V gene: TRBV29-1
clone size: .
J gene: TRBJ2-7
D gene: .
CDR3 protein: CSVEIERQRQYF
CDR3 DNA: TGCAGCGTTGAAATTGAACGGCAGCGGCAGTACTTC

V gene: TRBV4-1
clone size: .
J gene: TRBJ1-6
D gene: .
CDR3 protein: CASSQGGVSPLHF
CDR3 DNA: TGCGCCAGCAGCCAAGGGGGGGTTTCACCCCTCCACTTT

V gene: TRBV13
clone size: .
J gene: TRBJ2-7
D gene: TRBD1
CDR3 protein: CASRDREAYEQYF
CDR3 DNA: TGTGCCAGCAGGGACAGGGAAGCCTACGAGCAGTACTTC

V gene: TRBV9
clone size: .
J gene: TRBJ1-1
D gene: .
CDR3 protein: CASSSPRTEVDTEAFF
CDR3 DNA: TGTGCCAGCAGCTCACCTAGGACAGAGGTGGACACTGAAGCTTTCTTT

V gene: TRBV4-2
clone size: .
J gene: TRBJ1-1
D gene: .
CDR3 protein: CASSQDIGGTEAFF
CDR3 DNA: TGTGCCAGCAGCCAAGATATAGGAGGCACTGAAGCTTTCTTT

V gene: TRBV13
clone size: .
J gene: TRBJ2-7
D gene: .
CDR3 protein: CASKNGGNPYEQYF
CDR3 DNA: TGTGCCAGCAAAAATGGGGGGAACCCCTACGAGCAGTACTTC